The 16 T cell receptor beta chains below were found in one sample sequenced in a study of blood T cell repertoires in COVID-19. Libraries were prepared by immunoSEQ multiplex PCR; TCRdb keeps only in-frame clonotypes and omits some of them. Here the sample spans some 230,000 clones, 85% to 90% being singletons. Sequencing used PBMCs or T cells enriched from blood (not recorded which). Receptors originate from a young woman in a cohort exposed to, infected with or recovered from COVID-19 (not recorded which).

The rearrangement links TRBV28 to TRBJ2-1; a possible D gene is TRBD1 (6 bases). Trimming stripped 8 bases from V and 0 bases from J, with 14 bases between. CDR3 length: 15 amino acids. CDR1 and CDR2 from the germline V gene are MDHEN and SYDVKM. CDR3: CASGPTGISYNEQFF. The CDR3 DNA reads TGTGCCAGCGGCCCAACAGGGATCTCCTACAATGAGCAGTTCTTC.

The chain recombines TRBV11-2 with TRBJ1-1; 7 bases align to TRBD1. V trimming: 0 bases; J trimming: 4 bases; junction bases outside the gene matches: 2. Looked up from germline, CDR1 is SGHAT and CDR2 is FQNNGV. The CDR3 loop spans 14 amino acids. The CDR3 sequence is CASSLDPGGTEAFF. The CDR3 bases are TGTGCCAGCAGCTTAGATCCAGGGGGCACTGAAGCTTTCTTT.

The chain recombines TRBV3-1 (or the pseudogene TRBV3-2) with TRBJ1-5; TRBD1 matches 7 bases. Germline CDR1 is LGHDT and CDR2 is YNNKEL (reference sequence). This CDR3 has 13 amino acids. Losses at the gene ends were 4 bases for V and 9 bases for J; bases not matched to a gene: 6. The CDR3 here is CASSRPRTGPQHF. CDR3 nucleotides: TGTGCCAGCAGCCGGCCGCGGACAGGGCCCCAGCATTTT.

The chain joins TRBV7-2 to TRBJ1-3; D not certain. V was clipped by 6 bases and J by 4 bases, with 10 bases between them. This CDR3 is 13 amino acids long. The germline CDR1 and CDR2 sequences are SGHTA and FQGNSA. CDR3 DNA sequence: TGTGCCAGCAGGGACGCGGGCGGAAACACCATATATTTT. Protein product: CASRDAGGNTIYF.

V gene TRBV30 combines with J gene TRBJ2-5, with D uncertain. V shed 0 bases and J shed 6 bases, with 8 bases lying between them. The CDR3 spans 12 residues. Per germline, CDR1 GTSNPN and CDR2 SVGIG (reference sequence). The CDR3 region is CAWSVSPQTQYF. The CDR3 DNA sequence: TGTGCCTGGAGTGTGTCCCCTCAGACCCAGTACTTC.

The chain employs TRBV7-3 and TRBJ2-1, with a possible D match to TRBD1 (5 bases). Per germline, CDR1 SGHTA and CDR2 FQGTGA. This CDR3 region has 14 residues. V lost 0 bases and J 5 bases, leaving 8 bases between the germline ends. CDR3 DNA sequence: TGTGCCAGCAGCTTAACCAGGGTAGACAATGAGCAGTTCTTC. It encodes CASSLTRVDNEQFF.

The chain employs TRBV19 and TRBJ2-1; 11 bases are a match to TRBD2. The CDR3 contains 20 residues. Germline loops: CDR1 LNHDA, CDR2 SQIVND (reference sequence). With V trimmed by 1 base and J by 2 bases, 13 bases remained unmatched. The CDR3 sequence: CASSIGPGTSGAFPYNEQFF. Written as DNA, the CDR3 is TGTGCCAGTAGTATAGGCCCCGGGACTAGCGGAGCTTTTCCCTACAATGAGCAGTTCTTC.

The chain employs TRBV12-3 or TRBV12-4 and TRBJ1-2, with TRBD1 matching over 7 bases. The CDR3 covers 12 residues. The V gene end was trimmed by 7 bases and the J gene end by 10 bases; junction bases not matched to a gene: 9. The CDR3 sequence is CASTPTGHVYTF. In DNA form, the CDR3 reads TGTGCCAGCACCCCGACAGGGCACGTCTACACCTTC.

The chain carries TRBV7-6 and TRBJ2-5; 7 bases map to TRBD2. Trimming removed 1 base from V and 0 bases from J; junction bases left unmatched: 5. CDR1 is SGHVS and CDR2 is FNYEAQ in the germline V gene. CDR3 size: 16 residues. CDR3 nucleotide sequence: TGTGCCAGCAGCTTAGTGGACGGGAGGTACCAAGAGACCCAGTACTTC. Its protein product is CASSLVDGRYQETQYF. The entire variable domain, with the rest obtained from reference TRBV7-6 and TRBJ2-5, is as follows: GAGVSQSPRYKVTKRGQDVALRCDPISGHVSLYWYRQALGQGPEFLTYFNYEAQQDKSGLPNDRFSAERPEGSISTLTIQRTEQRDSAMYRCASSLVDGRYQETQYFGPGTRLLVL.

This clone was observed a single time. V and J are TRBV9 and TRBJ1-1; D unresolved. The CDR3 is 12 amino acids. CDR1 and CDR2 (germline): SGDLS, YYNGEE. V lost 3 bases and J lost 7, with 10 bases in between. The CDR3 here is CASSAAGGEAFF. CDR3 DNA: TGTGCCAGCAGCGCCGCCGGAGGTGAAGCTTTCTTT. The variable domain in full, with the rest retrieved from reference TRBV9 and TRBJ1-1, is DSGVTQTPKHLITATGQRVTLRCSPRSGDLSVYWYQQSLDQGLQFLIQYYNGEERAKGNILERFSAQQFPDLHSELNLSSLELGDSALYFCASSAAGGEAFFGQGTRLTVV.

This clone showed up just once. The CDR3 region is CSERTEGSYTF. CDR3 DNA: TGCAGCGAGAGGACAGAGGGAAGTTACACCTTC. The genes are TRBV29-1 and TRBJ1-2; D is perhaps TRBD1 (6 bases). The CDR3 loop spans 11 amino acids. V lost 7 bases and J 11 bases, leaving 17 bases between the germline ends. Germline CDR1 and CDR2: SQVTM and ANQGSEA.

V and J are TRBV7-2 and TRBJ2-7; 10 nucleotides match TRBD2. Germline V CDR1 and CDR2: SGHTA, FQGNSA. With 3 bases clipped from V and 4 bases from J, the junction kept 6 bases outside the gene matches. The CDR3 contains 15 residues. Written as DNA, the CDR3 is TGTGCCAGCAGCTTGACCGGGACTAGCGTTTACGAGCAGTACTTC. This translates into CASSLTGTSVYEQYF.

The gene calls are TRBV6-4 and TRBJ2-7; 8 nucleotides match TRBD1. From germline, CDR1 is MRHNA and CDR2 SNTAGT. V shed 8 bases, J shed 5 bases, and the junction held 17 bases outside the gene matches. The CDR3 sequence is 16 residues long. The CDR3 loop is CASGFLSRTGSHEQYF. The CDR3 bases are TGTGCCAGCGGATTCCTGAGTCGGACAGGGAGCCACGAGCAGTACTTC.

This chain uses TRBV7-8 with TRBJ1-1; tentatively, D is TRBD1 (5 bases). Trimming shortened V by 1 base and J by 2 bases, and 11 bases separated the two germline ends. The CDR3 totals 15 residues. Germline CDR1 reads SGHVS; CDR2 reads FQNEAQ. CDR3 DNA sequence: TGTGCCAGCAGCTTAGACCGGGGGTTAAACACTGAAGCTTTCTTT. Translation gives CASSLDRGLNTEAFF.

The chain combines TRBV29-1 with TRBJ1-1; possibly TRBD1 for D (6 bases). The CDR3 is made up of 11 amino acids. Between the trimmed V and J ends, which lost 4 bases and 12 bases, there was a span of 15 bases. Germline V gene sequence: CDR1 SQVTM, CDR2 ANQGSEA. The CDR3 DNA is TGCAGCGTTGGGACAGAGTTGAGTACTTTCTTT. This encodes CSVGTELSTFF.

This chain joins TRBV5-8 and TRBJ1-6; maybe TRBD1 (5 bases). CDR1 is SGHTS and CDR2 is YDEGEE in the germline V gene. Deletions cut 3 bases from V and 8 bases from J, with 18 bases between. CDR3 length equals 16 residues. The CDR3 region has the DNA TGTGCCAGCAGCTGGGGGTTGGGAGGGGAGTATTCACCCCTCCACTTT. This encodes CASSWGLGGEYSPLHF.